The 27 T cell receptor delta chains below come from one sample, sequenced in a study of intestinal T cells in coeliac disease. Genomic DNA came from ten approximately 5.2-µm formalin-fixed paraffin-embedded scrolls per case. The bulk TRD library came from roughly 150 ng of biopsy DNA amplified with BIOMED-2 primers. TCRdb reanalysed the multiplex PCR reads with CATT. Found here are some 1,500 delta-chain clones, roughly 66% of them singletons; the top ten hold over 15%. Material: a duodenal biopsy. These TCRs come from a human donor with celiac disease.

This clone is labeled large. J is TRDJ1 and V is TRDV1; 12 bases map to TRDD3. V lost 2 bases and J lost 3; bases outside the gene matches: 19. Germline loops: CDR1 TSWWSYY, CDR2 QGS. This CDR3 is 21 amino acids long. The CDR3 protein is CALGERLPTFWGIRGPDKLIF. As DNA, the CDR3 is TGTGCTCTTGGGGAAAGGCTTCCTACGTTCTGGGGGATACGAGGTCCCGATAAACTCATCTTT.

This clone is a singleton in its sample. The assigned J gene is TRDJ1, but the V gene is uncalled. This CDR3 comprises 18 residues. The chain's CDR3 is CASLRDICPYLDTDKLIF. Here the CDR3 DNA reads TGTGCCTCCCTACGTGATATCTGCCCATACCTGGACACCGATAAACTCATCTTT.

In regard to this clone: With only one base between it and a far larger clone, this is likely a read error. The chain joins TRDV1 to TRDJ1; the match to TRDD3 covers 12 bases. Looked up from germline, CDR1 is TSWWSYY and CDR2 is QGS. Losses at the gene ends were 8 bases for V and 0 bases for J; bases not matched to a gene: 16. This CDR3 has 19 residues. CDR3 in DNA: TGTGCTCTTCAGCCTTCACACAACTGGGGGATACTTTACACCGATAAACTCATCTTT. Encoded protein: CALQPSHNWGILYTDKLIF.

This clone was seen once. V is TRDV1 and J is TRDJ1, with D perhaps assigned TRDD2 or TRDD3 (6 bases each). From germline, CDR1 is TSWWSYY and CDR2 QGS. This CDR3 contains 23 residues. V lost 3 bases to trimming and J lost 4 bases, with 39 bases between them. The CDR3, as DNA: TGTGCTCTTGGGGATAGTACGAACGGACCTTCCCTCGGGGAGTTGGGGATTTTCGATAAACTCATCTTT. Translation gives CALGDSTNGPSLGELGIFDKLIF.

Of note for this clone: With a much larger clone just one base away, this may be a read error. The V call is TRDV1, the J call TRDJ1; TRDD3 aligns across 8 bases. The germline gives CDR1 TSWWSYY, CDR2 QGS. The trim removed 10 bases at V and 1 base at J, leaving 26 bases unmatched. The CDR3 length is 20 residues. CDR3 nucleotides: TGTGCTCCCAGTATTCAGAGGGTTGGGCATTGGGGGATTTTCACCGATAAACTCATCTTT. Translated: CAPSIQRVGHWGIFTDKLIF.

As for this clone: Only one base separates this from a far larger clonotype, so it likely reflects a read error. The V and J genes are TRDV1 and TRDJ1; D is unresolved. Germline CDR1 reads TSWWSYY; CDR2 reads QGS. There are 19 residues in the CDR3. The V end lost 0 bases, the J end lost 6 bases, and 26 bases lay between the germline ends. CDR3 coding DNA: TGTGCTCTTGGGGAACTAAAGGTCTTGGTGTTCGGGACGTCTAATAAACTCATCTTT. Encoded protein: CALGELKVLVFGTSNKLIF.

Regarding this clone: A read error may be the cause here, since a much bigger clone is one base away. Other DNA sequences within the sample encode an identical CDR3. This sequence joins TRDV3 and TRDJ1; 11 bases match TRDD3. This CDR3 has 19 amino acids. J lost 11 bases, V lost 5 bases, and 31 bases had no gene match. Germline V CDR1 and CDR2: TVYSNPD, GDNSRS (reference sequence). CDR3 sequence (DNA): TGTGCCGCGCACCCTTCCTATACTTGGTGGGGGATACGGAGGGGAGGGCTCATCTTT. The encoded protein is CAAHPSYTWWGIRRGGLIF.

This chain connects TRDV1 to TRDJ1, with D perhaps matching TRDD2 or TRDD3 (5 bases each). V lost 0 bases, J lost 0 bases, and 47 bases lay in between. In germline, CDR1 is TSWWSYY, CDR2 QGS. This CDR3 comprises 28 residues. CDR3 bases: TGTGCTCTTGGGGAACTATTCCGTTTTTCTACGACTAATACGGGTGTTCCCTTGACGCCTTCAGACACCGATAAACTCATCTTT. It specifies CALGELFRFSTTNTGVPLTPSDTDKLIF.

The CDR3 DNA follows: TGTGCTTCATTGTGCCTTTCTGTATTGCTGGGGGAATGGAAATTAGTCTCCTGGGACACCCGACAGATGTTTTTC. It yields the protein CASLCLSVLLGEWKLVSWDTRQMFF. The V gene is uncalled and the J gene is TRDJ3; the table's D call of TRDD3 was not tested on the DNA. The CDR3 length is 25 residues.

The chain carries TRDV2 and TRDJ1; 8 nucleotides match TRDD3. J gave up 1 base and V 3 bases, and 9 bases lay outside the gene matches. The CDR3 length is 16 residues. CDR1 GEAIGNYY and CDR2 EKD come from the germline V gene. Here the CDR3 reads CACDALLGGLTDKLIF. CDR3 nucleotides: TGTGCCTGTGACGCCTTACTGGGGGGCCTCACCGATAAACTCATCTTT.

The rearrangement uses TRDV1 and TRDJ1; D perhaps matches TRDD3 (6 bases). Trimming pared 0 bases from V and 2 bases from J, leaving 22 bases between. CDR3 length equals 19 residues. Germline V CDR1 and CDR2: TSWWSYY, QGS. The CDR3, as DNA: TGTGCTCTTGGGGAACTAGGCTCTCCGGGGGACGCTCCTACCGATAAACTCATCTTT. Translation gives CALGELGSPGDAPTDKLIF.

In the case of this clone: This sequence is one base from a far larger clone and is likely a read error. The same CDR3 arises from other DNA sequences in this sample as well. The rearrangement links TRDV1 to TRDJ2; D remains unclear. V gave up 4 bases and J gave up 0 bases, with 24 bases separating them. CDR3 size: 20 residues. From germline, CDR1 is TSWWSYY and CDR2 QGS. The CDR3 loop reads CALGGNPHRRIKTLTAQLFF. CDR3 in DNA: TGTGCTCTTGGGGGGAATCCCCATCGTCGAATCAAAACTTTGACAGCACAACTCTTCTTT.

This chain connects TRDV1 to TRDJ1; TRDD2 agrees at 7 bases. Germline V gives CDR1 TSWWSYY, CDR2 QGS. This CDR3 is 22 amino acids long. Losses at the gene ends were 0 bases for V and 1 base for J; bases not matched to a gene: 23. The CDR3 nucleotides read TGTGCTCTTGGGGAACTCTTGGTAGGTTCCTACCTGGTACTGGATCCCACCGATAAACTCATCTTT. Amino acids: CALGELLVGSYLVLDPTDKLIF.

Notes on this clone: It may be a read error: a sequence one base away is much more abundant. V is TRDV1 and J is TRDJ1; 11 bases fit TRDD3. The CDR3 sequence is 19 residues long. V lost 3 bases to trimming and J lost 2 bases; unmatched junction nucleotides: 14. Germline V lookup: CDR1 TSWWSYY, CDR2 QGS. CDR3 in amino acids: CALGDLSWWGIRGTDKLIF. CDR3 bases: TGTGCTCTTGGGGACCTATCCTGGTGGGGGATACGGGGGACCGATAAACTCATCTTT.

CDR3 sequence: CALGEFLDRFWGIPALTAQLFF. CDR3 DNA: TGTGCTCTTGGGGAATTCCTAGACCGTTTCTGGGGGATACCCGCTTTGACAGCACAACTCTTCTTT. The chain has TRDV1 and TRDJ2, with 11 bases lining up with TRDD3. The length of the CDR3 is 22 residues. J gave up 0 bases and V 2 bases, and 17 bases lay outside the gene matches. Germline V gene lookup returns CDR1 TSWWSYY and CDR2 QGS.

On this clone: A far larger clone is one nucleotide away, so this likely arose from a read error. This specimen includes other DNA sequences encoding the same CDR3. V and J are TRDV1 and TRDJ1; 10 bases agree with TRDD3. With 0 bases clipped from V and 3 bases from J, the junction kept 46 bases outside the gene matches. CDR3 length: 30 amino acids. CDR1 and CDR2 (germline): TSWWSYY, QGS. In DNA, the CDR3 is TGTGCTCTTGGGGAACTTTACAGAGGGGTCGTGTGGTCTCTAGAATCTCTAGCGCTACTGGGGGATCTTAAGGCCGATAAACTCATCTTT. Encoded protein: CALGELYRGVVWSLESLALLGDLKADKLIF.

This clone is categorized as large (0.1 to 1%). Other DNA sequences in this sample translate to the same CDR3. The chain carries TRDV1 and TRDJ1; 13 bases are a match to TRDD3. This CDR3 spans 19 amino acids. Looked up from germline, CDR1 is TSWWSYY and CDR2 is QGS. V was clipped by 4 bases and J by 11 bases; unmatched bases: 22. The CDR3 DNA is TGTGCTCTTGGGGTCTCGGCCCCTCCGTACTGGGGGATACGATTACAGCTCATCTTT. As protein: CALGVSAPPYWGIRLQLIF.

This clone has a single count. The chain carries TRDV1 and TRDJ1, with 11 bases that match TRDD3. Germline V lookup: CDR1 TSWWSYY, CDR2 QGS. The CDR3 spans 21 residues. J gave up 0 bases and V 2 bases, and 17 bases lay outside the gene matches. CDR3 sequence: CALGEGPFLNWGITYTDKLIF. The CDR3 DNA reads TGTGCTCTTGGGGAAGGGCCATTCTTAAACTGGGGGATAACGTACACCGATAAACTCATCTTT.

The chain combines TRDV2 with TRDJ1; 9 nucleotides align to TRDD3. CDR1 GEAIGNYY and CDR2 EKD come from the germline V gene. There are 19 residues in the CDR3. Losses at the gene ends were 0 bases for V and 0 bases for J; bases not matched to a gene: 13. In nucleotides, the CDR3 is TGTGCCTGTGACACCGAAGGCGGGTACTGGGGGAGGAACACCGATAAACTCATCTTT. The encoded protein is CACDTEGGYWGRNTDKLIF.

V usage is TRDV2 and J usage is TRDJ1, with 13 bases fitting TRDD3. The CDR3 has 17 amino acids. V was pared by 4 bases and J by 6 bases, with 13 bases of the junction left unmatched. Germline assignment: CDR1 GEAIGNYY and CDR2 EKD. In DNA, the CDR3 is TGTGCCTGTGATCGACTGGGGGATACGGATGGGGCTCATAAACTCATCTTT. Translating gives CACDRLGDTDGAHKLIF.

This clone is labeled large. This specimen includes other DNA sequences encoding the same CDR3. V gene TRDV1 combines with J gene TRDJ1; perhaps D is TRDD2 or TRDD3 (5 bases each). The CDR3 is made up of 18 amino acids. V was clipped by 4 bases and J by 0 bases, with 21 bases between them. Germline values: CDR1 TSWWSYY, CDR2 QGS. The CDR3 DNA sequence: TGTGCTCTTGGGGGGCCACCTACATCCCGGGGGTACACCGATAAACTCATCTTT. This codes for CALGGPPTSRGYTDKLIF.

This clone is classed as large. This rearrangement joins TRDV1 to TRDJ1, with unresolved D. V was trimmed by 0 bases and J by 0 bases, leaving 11 bases between them. CDR3 length: 16 amino acids. The germline gives CDR1 TSWWSYY, CDR2 QGS. The CDR3, as DNA: TGTGCTCTTGGGGAACTCCAGGCCCACCACACCGATAAACTCATCTTT. Amino acid sequence: CALGELQAHHTDKLIF.

The chain recombines TRDV1 with TRDJ1; D may be TRDD2 (9 bases). The germline V gene has CDR1 TSWWSYY and CDR2 QGS. V was pared by 4 bases and J by 0 bases, with 30 bases between. The CDR3 runs 21 residues. As DNA, the CDR3 is TGTGCTCTTGGGGCACGGGCCTTCCTACGTCTATGGGATACGAACACCGATAAACTCATCTTT. It codes for CALGARAFLRLWDTNTDKLIF.

As concerns this clone: A far larger clone is one base from this, pointing to a likely read error. The same CDR3 can be traced to other DNA sequences in this sample. The chain employs TRDV3 and TRDJ1, with D maybe TRDD3 (7 bases). The CDR3 has 20 amino acids. Germline assignment: CDR1 TVYSNPD and CDR2 GDNSRS (reference sequence). The ends were cut back, 0 bases at V and 0 bases at J, with 29 bases in the middle. CDR3: CAFSGLLRGILAGYTDKLIF. The CDR3 DNA sequence: TGTGCCTTTAGTGGCCTCCTACGAGGGATACTGGCTGGGTACACCGATAAACTCATCTTT.

This CDR3 is CALGVSAPPYWGIRADKLIF. CDR3 coding DNA: TGTGCTCTTGGGGTCTCGGCCCCTCCGTACTGGGGGATACGCGCCGATAAACTCATCTTT. The chain uses TRDV1 and TRDJ1; 13 bases are a match to TRDD3. Germline trimming cut 4 bases from V and 3 bases from J; bases unmatched to any gene: 17. This CDR3 region has 20 residues. CDR1 and CDR2 (germline): TSWWSYY, QGS.

The chain is built from TRDV1 and TRDJ1, with 8 bases matching TRDD2. Germline values: CDR1 TSWWSYY, CDR2 QGS. The CDR3 consists of 13 residues. CDR3 DNA sequence: TGTGCCTTCCTACACATACGAGGCGATAAACTCATCTTT. Amino acid sequence: CAFLHIRGDKLIF.

As for this clone: This may stem from a read error, because a much larger clone lies one nucleotide away. V is TRDV2 and J is TRDJ1; 13 bases are shared with TRDD3. CDR3 size: 19 residues. Per germline, CDR1 GEAIGNYY and CDR2 EKD. The DNA of the CDR3 is TGTGCCTGTGACAAGCGTACTGGGGGATACGTAAGGTACACCAATAAACTCATCTTT. Translation: CACDKRTGGYVRYTNKLIF.